These T cell receptor beta chains were read from a single sample in a study of cytomegalovirus exposure and HLA in healthy donors. Assay used: immunoSEQ multiplex PCR; TCRdb lists only in-frame clones, some missing. In the table there are approximately 110,000 clones, 50% to 65% of which are singletons. The sequenced sample consisted of PBMCs. The receptors derive from a man aged 25-45 years in good health and CMV-seropositive. CDR3s include the opening cysteine and the closing phenylalanine or tryptophan.

j_gene | v_gene | CDR3aa
TRBJ2-5 | TRBV7-8 | CASSLGLAIKETQYF
TRBJ2-7 | TRBV6-1 | CASSQAASGPYEQYF
TRBJ2-5 | TRBV28 | CASSIPGLAQETQYF
TRBJ1-2 | TRBV7-8 | CASSPGGGVLNSYGYTF
TRBJ1-2 | TRBV5-6 | CASSPEQGWYGYTF
TRBJ1-4 | TRBV5-1 | CASSLEGTGNEKLFF
TRBJ2-7 | TRBV6-5 | CASSYQTGIYEQYF
TRBJ1-1 | TRBV7-6 | CASSLVGAAGTEAFF
TRBJ2-1 | TRBV6-5 | CASSSGTVNEQFF
TRBJ1-2 | TRBV10-3 | CAISEGSLANYGYTF
TRBJ1-6 | TRBV27 | CASSLQNSPLHF
TRBJ1-5 | TRBV19 | CASSIGQGYNQPQHF
TRBJ2-6 | TRBV5-6 | CASSWSDRGPTGANVLTF
TRBJ2-1 | TRBV27 | CATHGGGGRYNEQFF
TRBJ2-7 | TRBV13 | CASSRTSESYEQYF
TRBJ1-6 | TRBV18 | CASSDSYNSPLHF
TRBJ2-7 | TRBV10-3 | CAISEGPAGGEQYF
TRBJ1-2 | TRBV29-1 | CSVEAAGQGWDGYTF
TRBJ2-7 | TRBV18 | CASSLMSGIDEQYF
TRBJ1-2 | TRBV7-9 | CASSLGGQGVGYGYTF
TRBJ1-2 | TRBV27 | CASSYTNYGYTF
TRBJ2-1 | TRBV5-4 | CASSLAGAGEYNEQFF
TRBJ2-7 | TRBV5-4 | CASSSPQVGYEQYF
TRBJ2-2 | TRBV4-1 | CASSLADRVNTGELFF
TRBJ2-3 | TRBV11-2 | CASSSDSPPIRTDTQYF
TRBJ2-3 | TRBV6-1 | CASTLHGRSTDTQYF
TRBJ1-1 | TRBV10-3 | CAITTPDRGDTEAFF
TRBJ2-5 | TRBV6-1 | CASSEAEGAGGLYETQYF
TRBJ2-2 | TRBV10-3 | CAIGGGANGELFF
TRBJ1-1 | TRBV18 | CASSPYQPGTGEAEAFF
TRBJ1-2 | TRBV7-9 | CASSLDINYGYTF
TRBJ2-7 | TRBV5-1 | CASSRSASGGYEQYF
TRBJ1-1 | TRBV6-1 | CASGLSWDTEAFF
TRBJ2-7 | TRBV6-1 | CASSLGYEQYF
TRBJ1-3 | TRBV5-1 | CASSLEGQASGNTIYF
TRBJ2-3 | TRBV6-6 | CASRRALTDTQYF
TRBJ2-3 | TRBV6-5 | CATNNGQGASDTQYF
TRBJ1-1 | TRBV10-3 | CAISEQGRDTEAFF
TRBJ2-7 | TRBV7-8 | CASSGLQGTLNREQYF
TRBJ2-3 | TRBV7-9 | CASSRRGGADTQYF
TRBJ1-1 | TRBV5-4 | CASSLGGWNTEAFF
TRBJ2-7 | TRBV30 | CAWSVLTGSEQYF
TRBJ2-1 | TRBV7-2 | CASSLHAGTGGFYNEQFF
TRBJ1-1 | TRBV5-1 | CASSSRGQNTEAFF
TRBJ1-5 | TRBV19 | CASSPARGNQPQHF
TRBJ1-1 | TRBV7-2 | CASSLAWEGVFF
TRBJ1-3 | TRBV7-2 | CASSLVEGTTGNTIYF
TRBJ1-4 | TRBV5-4 | CASSPAGGAVEKLFF
TRBJ2-3 | TRBV19 | CASSIGLSGGTQYF
TRBJ1-3 | TRBV5-1 | CASSLAGYGNTIYF
TRBJ1-2 | TRBV28 | CASSLSLYGYTF
TRBJ2-7 | TRBV27 | CASSLRGGDNPYEQYF
TRBJ1-1 | TRBV15 | CATSRINGGAFF